The 29 T cell receptor beta chains below were found in one sample sequenced in a study of blood T cell repertoires in COVID-19. This table comes from immunoSEQ multiplex PCR, and its TCRdb copy is limited to in-frame clones, with some not included. Of approximately 100,000 clones in the sample, 80% to 90% were seen once. The sample comprised peripheral blood. The receptors were gathered from a man in his sixties with acute or convalescent COVID-19.

The count of this clone is one. The chain recombines TRBV6-5 with TRBJ2-5; D might be TRBD1 (6 bases). The germline V and J ends were trimmed by 0 bases and 5 bases, with 13 bases remaining between them. The CDR3 has 15 amino acids. Germline V gene lookup returns CDR1 MNHEY and CDR2 SVGAGI. The CDR3 region has the DNA TGTGCCAGCAGTTACTCCGCACAGGGCGGGGAGACCCAGTACTTC. Translating it yields CASSYSAQGGETQYF.

The V call is TRBV29-1, the J call TRBJ2-2; no clear D. Trimming shortened V by 7 bases and J by 0 bases, and 12 bases separated the two germline ends. The CDR3 loop spans 14 amino acids. The germline gives CDR1 SQVTM, CDR2 ANQGSEA. The CDR3 coding sequence is TGCAGCGCCACAGCTCCCGCGAACACCGGGGAGCTGTTTTTT. Protein sequence: CSATAPANTGELFF.

For the CDR3, the DNA is TGTGCCAGCAGCCCTCACTCAGGCTCAGGGTCCGGGGAGCTGTTTTTT. Amino acids: CASSPHSGSGSGELFF. V and J are TRBV7-9 and TRBJ2-2; a possible D gene is TRBD1 (5 bases). This CDR3 region has 16 residues. Germline assignment: CDR1 SEHNR and CDR2 FQNEAQ (reference sequence). The V and J ends lost 5 bases and 6 bases respectively, with 19 bases between them. The full variable domain, rest sourced from reference TRBV7-9 and TRBJ2-2, is DTGVSQNPRHKITKRGQNVTFRCDPISEHNRLYWYRQTLGQGPEFLTYFQNEAQLEKSRLLSDRFSAERPKGSFSTLEIQRTEQGDSAMYLCASSPHSGSGSGELFFGEGSRLTVL.

The rearrangement links TRBV5-1 to TRBJ1-3, with TRBD1 matching 10 bases. The CDR3 has 16 amino acids. From germline, CDR1 is SGHRS and CDR2 YFSETQ. Unmatched junction bases numbered 4, after V lost 0 bases and J lost 4 bases. CDR3 protein: CASSLGGTGVGNTIYF. CDR3 in DNA: TGCGCCAGCAGCTTGGGCGGGACAGGGGTCGGAAACACCATATATTTT. The whole variable domain, remainder taken from reference TRBV5-1 and TRBJ1-3, is KAGVTQTPRYLIKTRGQQVTLSCSPISGHRSVSWYQQTPGQGLQFLFEYFSETQRNKGNFPGRFSGRQFSNSRSEMNVSTLELGDSALYLCASSLGGTGVGNTIYFGEGSWLTVV.

The V call is TRBV7-9, the J call TRBJ1-6, with 7 bases matching TRBD1. V shed 4 bases, J shed 3 bases, and the junction held 6 bases outside the gene matches. Germline V gives CDR1 SEHNR, CDR2 FQNEAQ (reference sequence). The CDR3 extends over 16 amino acids. DNA of the CDR3: TGTGCCAGCAGCTGGCGGGACAGACACTATAATTCACCCCTCCACTTT. Protein: CASSWRDRHYNSPLHF.

The V call is TRBV10-3, the J call TRBJ2-7, with 8 bases matching TRBD1. After removal of 7 bases from V and 4 bases from J, the junction contained 6 bases not matched to a gene. This CDR3 has 13 residues. Germline CDR1 is ENHRY and CDR2 is SYGVKD. CDR3 region: CAIKRQGPYEQYF. The CDR3 DNA reads TGTGCCATCAAGAGACAGGGGCCATACGAGCAGTACTTC.

The chain combines TRBV5-8 with TRBJ2-5; TRBD1 might be the D (5 bases). Germline assignment: CDR1 SGHTS and CDR2 YDEGEE. The V and J ends lost 6 bases and 3 bases respectively, with 18 bases between them. The CDR3 runs 15 residues. CDR3 amino acids: CASTPQGSAEETQYF. The CDR3 DNA follows: TGTGCCAGCACCCCGCAGGGATCGGCAGAAGAGACCCAGTACTTC.

Regarding this clone: The junction departs from germline at one end; a sequencing error may be responsible. The genes are TRBV7-3 and TRBJ2-1; D might be TRBD1 (6 bases). The CDR3 has 13 amino acids. From germline, CDR1 is SGHTA and CDR2 FQGTGA. The CDR3: CASSRGSAGTCVF. CDR3 nucleotides: TGTGCCAGCAGCCGAGGTTCCGCCGGGACATGTGTCTTC.

The chain recombines TRBV28 with TRBJ2-5; TRBD1 matches at 8 bases. The germline gives CDR1 MDHEN, CDR2 SYDVKM. This CDR3 spans 16 amino acids. J lost 3 bases, V lost 4 bases, and 10 bases had no gene match. The CDR3 DNA is TGTGCCAGCAGTTCCCGCCTGACAGGGGTAGAAGAGACCCAGTACTTC. As protein: CASSSRLTGVEETQYF. Variable domain in full (rest from reference TRBV28 and TRBJ2-5): DVKVTQSSRYLVKRTGEKVFLECVQDMDHENMFWYRQDPGLGLRLIYFSYDVKMKEKGDIPEGYSVSREKKERFSLILESASTNQTSMYLCASSSRLTGVEETQYFGPGTRLLVL.

The chain links TRBV4-3 to TRBJ2-6; D remains ambiguous. Trimming removed 0 bases at V and 2 bases at J, with 8 bases between. The CDR3 is 16 amino acids. Germline assignment: CDR1 LGHNA and CDR2 YSLEER. CDR3 residues: CASSQDNEAGANVLTF. The DNA of the CDR3 is TGCGCCAGCAGCCAAGATAATGAGGCTGGGGCCAACGTCCTGACTTTC.

The chain couples TRBV3-1 (or the pseudogene TRBV3-2) to TRBJ2-2, with 7 bases lining up with TRBD2. CDR3 size: 16 residues. J lost 2 bases, V lost 4 bases, and 7 bases had no gene match. Germline assignment: CDR1 LGHDT and CDR2 YNNKEL (reference sequence). CDR3 protein: CASSPLATINTGELFF. The CDR3 region has the DNA TGTGCCAGCAGCCCACTAGCGACCATCAACACCGGGGAGCTGTTTTTT.

This chain connects TRBV3-1 (or the pseudogene TRBV3-2) to TRBJ1-3; no clear D. V lost 0 bases and J lost 3, with 9 bases in between. This CDR3 is built from 15 residues. The germline V gene encodes CDR1 LGHDT and CDR2 YNNKEL (reference sequence). The CDR3: CASSQDLDRGNTIYF. Written as DNA, the CDR3 is TGTGCCAGCAGCCAAGATCTAGACCGTGGAAACACCATATATTTT.

This sequence joins TRBV2 and TRBJ1-3, with D possibly TRBD1 on 6 matching bases. Germline V gene data show CDR1 as SNHLY and CDR2 as FYNNEI. V dropped 7 bases and J dropped 0 bases, with 7 bases sitting between them. The CDR3 covers 13 residues. The CDR3 here is CASTGDSGNTIYF. The CDR3 nucleotides read TGTGCCAGCACAGGGGACTCTGGAAACACCATATATTTT.

The chain joins TRBV5-8 to TRBJ2-3, with 13 positions matching TRBD2. The germline gives CDR1 SGHTS, CDR2 YDEGEE. With 4 bases clipped from V and 4 bases from J, the junction kept 12 bases outside the gene matches. The CDR3 sequence is 18 residues long. The chain's CDR3 is CASSVRTSGGSSSDTQYF. The CDR3 nucleotides read TGTGCCAGCAGCGTCAGGACTAGCGGGGGTTCTAGTTCAGATACGCAGTATTTT.

V is TRBV5-1 and J is TRBJ1-4; 12 nucleotides match TRBD1. V was clipped by 4 bases and J by 5 bases; unmatched bases: 9. The CDR3 is made up of 17 amino acids. CDR1 is SGHRS, CDR2 YFSETQ, per germline. The CDR3 protein is CASSPGDRGPRNEKLFF. CDR3 bases: TGCGCCAGCAGCCCAGGGGACAGGGGGCCTCGCAATGAAAAACTGTTTTTT.

V and J are TRBV6-6 and TRBJ2-7; 7 nucleotides match TRBD1. This CDR3 is built from 13 residues. Germline V gives CDR1 MNHNY, CDR2 SVGAGI (reference sequence). Unmatched junction bases numbered 8, after V lost 7 bases and J lost 5 bases. This CDR3 is CASTAGGRNEQYF. CDR3 DNA sequence: TGTGCCAGCACGGCAGGGGGTCGGAACGAGCAGTACTTC.

V is TRBV7-9 and J is TRBJ1-4; TRBD1 is a possible D gene (5 bases). The length of the CDR3 is 16 residues. Trimming took 4 bases from V and 8 from J, leaving 20 bases between them. The V gene's germline CDR1 is SEHNR and CDR2 FQNEAQ (reference sequence). CDR3: CASSSISQGPGEKLFF. The DNA for the CDR3 is TGTGCCAGCAGCTCCATTTCGCAGGGCCCGGGCGAAAAACTGTTTTTT.

This chain links TRBV7-9 with TRBJ2-7, with 12 nucleotides matching TRBD1. This CDR3 is 16 amino acids long. The V gene end was trimmed by 4 bases and the J gene end by 5 bases; junction bases not matched to a gene: 9. Germline CDR1 SEHNR, CDR2 FQNEAQ (reference sequence). The CDR3 here is CASSSLYGTGGHEQYF. CDR3 nucleotides: TGTGCCAGCAGCTCTCTATATGGGACAGGGGGCCACGAGCAGTACTTC.

The CDR3 DNA sequence: TGTGCCAGCAGTTTACCAGTCTACAATGAGCAGTTCTTC. Amino acids: CASSLPVYNEQFF. The chain carries TRBV28 and TRBJ2-1; no reliable D call. Germline V gives CDR1 MDHEN, CDR2 SYDVKM. This CDR3 contains 13 residues. V gave up 2 bases and J gave up 3 bases, with 5 bases separating them.

The chain has TRBV6-6 and TRBJ2-2; D ambiguous. Trimming pared 2 bases from V and 6 bases from J, leaving 7 bases between. The CDR3 is 13 residues long. CDR1 and CDR2 (germline): MNHNY, SVGAGI (reference sequence). The CDR3 DNA follows: TGTGCCAGCAGTTACAGTAACTCCGGGGAGCTGTTTTTT. Protein sequence: CASSYSNSGELFF.

The J gene is TRBJ1-3, the V gene TRBV25-1; possibly TRBD1 for D (5 bases). Germline lookup yields CDR1 MGHDK and CDR2 SYGVNS. The CDR3 consists of 13 residues. Trimming took off 2 bases at V and 9 bases at J, with 11 bases between the two ends. The CDR3 is CASSEQGGTTIYF. The CDR3 DNA follows: TGTGCCAGCAGTGAACAGGGAGGCACCACCATATATTTT.

The chain couples TRBV7-2 to TRBJ1-2; 8 bases are a match to TRBD1. Germline CDR1 and CDR2: SGHTA and FQGNSA. This CDR3 has 13 amino acids. V shed 5 bases and J 6 bases; nucleotides not matched to a gene: 5. The CDR3 reads CASSKDRANGYTF. The CDR3 nucleotides are TGTGCCAGCAGCAAGGACAGGGCAAATGGCTACACCTTC. Complete variable domain (other parts from reference TRBV7-2 and TRBJ1-2): GAGVSQSPSNKVTEKGKDVELRCDPISGHTALYWYRQSLGQGLEFLIYFQGNSAPDKSGLPSDRFSAERTGGSVSTLTIQRTQQEDSAVYLCASSKDRANGYTFGSGTRLTVV.

This clone was seen a handful of times. V is TRBV6-4 and J is TRBJ1-2; TRBD1 might be the D (5 bases). The CDR3 extends over 18 amino acids. Per the germline V gene, CDR1 is MRHNA and CDR2 is SNTAGT. The ends were cut back, 3 bases at V and 6 bases at J, with 26 bases in the middle. CDR3 sequence (DNA): TGTGCCAGCAGTGAATTTTACAGGACGACGCCTAGGGGAAATGGCTACACCTTC. Translation: CASSEFYRTTPRGNGYTF.

The gene calls are TRBV7-9 and TRBJ1-6, with a possible D match to TRBD1 (6 bases). Looked up from germline, CDR1 is SEHNR and CDR2 is FQNEAQ (reference sequence). V lost 5 bases and J lost 7, with 15 bases in between. CDR3 length equals 15 residues. CDR3 sequence: CASSPRGGRNSPLHF. CDR3 DNA: TGTGCCAGCAGCCCCCGGGGGGGCCGAAATTCACCCCTCCACTTT.

The rearrangement links TRBV25-1 to TRBJ1-1; TRBD1 aligns across 8 bases. V lost 3 bases to trimming and J lost 0 bases; unmatched junction nucleotides: 12. The CDR3 spans 18 residues. CDR1 and CDR2 from the germline V gene are MGHDK and SYGVNS. The CDR3 protein is CASSELDRALTMNTEAFF. The CDR3 coding sequence is TGTGCCAGCAGTGAGTTGGACAGGGCCTTGACTATGAACACTGAAGCTTTCTTT.

This chain connects TRBV28 to TRBJ1-2, with D possibly matching TRBD1 (6 bases). Between the trimmed V and J ends, which lost 3 bases and 4 bases, there was a span of 15 bases. Germline CDR1 reads MDHEN; CDR2 reads SYDVKM. The CDR3 is 15 amino acids. The CDR3: CASSFGGGETYGYTF. As DNA, the CDR3 is TGTGCCAGCAGTTTTGGGGGCGGCGAGACCTATGGCTACACCTTC.

The rearrangement joins TRBV6-6 to TRBJ2-5; 9 bases match TRBD2. The CDR3 has 14 amino acids. Trimming cost V 5 bases and J 5 bases; bases outside gene matches: 6. Germline-derived CDR1 and CDR2 are MNHNY and SVGAGI (reference sequence). CDR3 sequence (DNA): TGTGCCAGCAGTGGCGGGACTAGCATGGAGACCCAGTACTTC. Its protein is CASSGGTSMETQYF.

The chain joins TRBV7-8 to TRBJ2-7, with D perhaps assigned TRBD1 or TRBD2 (5 bases each). The CDR3 loop spans 14 amino acids. Deletions cut 5 bases from V and 5 bases from J, with 16 bases between. From germline, CDR1 is SGHVS and CDR2 FQNEAQ. DNA of the CDR3: TGTGCCAGCAGCCGAGGGGCGCAGTCCAACGAGCAGTACTTC. The encoded protein is CASSRGAQSNEQYF.

The rearrangement uses TRBV28 and TRBJ2-2; perhaps TRBD1 as D (6 bases). Germline V gives CDR1 MDHEN, CDR2 SYDVKM. This CDR3 comprises 12 residues. Trimming removed 7 bases at V and 8 bases at J, with 11 bases between. The CDR3 is CASTNRVGELFF. CDR3 bases: TGTGCCAGCACGAACAGGGTTGGGGAGCTGTTTTTT. Complete variable domain (other parts from reference TRBV28 and TRBJ2-2): DVKVTQSSRYLVKRTGEKVFLECVQDMDHENMFWYRQDPGLGLRLIYFSYDVKMKEKGDIPEGYSVSREKKERFSLILESASTNQTSMYLCASTNRVGELFFGEGSRLTVL.